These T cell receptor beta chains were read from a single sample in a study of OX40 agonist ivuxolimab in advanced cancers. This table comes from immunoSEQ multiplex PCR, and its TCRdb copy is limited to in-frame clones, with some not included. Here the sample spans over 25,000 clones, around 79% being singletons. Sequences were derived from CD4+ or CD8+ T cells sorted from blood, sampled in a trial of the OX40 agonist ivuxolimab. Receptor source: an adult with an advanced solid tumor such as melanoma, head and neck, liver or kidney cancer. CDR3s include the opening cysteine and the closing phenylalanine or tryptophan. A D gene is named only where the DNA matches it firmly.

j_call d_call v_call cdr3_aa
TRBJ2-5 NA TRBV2 CASSGRTKRTQYF
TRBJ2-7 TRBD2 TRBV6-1 CASRTLAVSSYEQYF
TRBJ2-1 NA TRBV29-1 CSVASSSGATPDEQFF
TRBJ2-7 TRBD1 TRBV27 CASSLRGRGHYEQYF
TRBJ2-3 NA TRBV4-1 CASSQDGVFRDTQYF
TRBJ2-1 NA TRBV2 CASSEQFVVTYNEQFF
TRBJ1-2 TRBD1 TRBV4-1 CASSQAPQGDYGYTF
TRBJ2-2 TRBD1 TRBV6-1 CASSEVPGQGTGELFF
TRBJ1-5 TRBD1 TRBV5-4 CASSLGGRTGTNQPQHF
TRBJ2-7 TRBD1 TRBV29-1 CSVERTGNSYEQYF
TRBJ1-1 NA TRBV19 CASSIGQLNTEAFF
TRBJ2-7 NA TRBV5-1 CASSTGRDLSYEQYF
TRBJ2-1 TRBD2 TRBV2 CAGGTSYYNEQFF
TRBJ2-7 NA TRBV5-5 CASSDTYEQYF
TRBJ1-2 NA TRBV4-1 CASSQGGPGYTF
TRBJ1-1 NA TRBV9 CASSVDEVGAFF
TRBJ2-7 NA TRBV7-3 CASSLTLAGRPEQYF
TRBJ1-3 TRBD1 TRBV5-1 CASSLRGPGNTIYF
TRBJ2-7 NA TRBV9 CASSSLKDSYEQYF
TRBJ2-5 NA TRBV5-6 CASSLNVNLETQYF
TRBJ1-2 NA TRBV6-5 CASSVGGGNYGYTF
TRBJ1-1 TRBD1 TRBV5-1 CASSETGGWTEAFF
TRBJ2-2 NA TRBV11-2 CASRTGTYTGELFF
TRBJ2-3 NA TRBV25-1 CASTPGDTQYF